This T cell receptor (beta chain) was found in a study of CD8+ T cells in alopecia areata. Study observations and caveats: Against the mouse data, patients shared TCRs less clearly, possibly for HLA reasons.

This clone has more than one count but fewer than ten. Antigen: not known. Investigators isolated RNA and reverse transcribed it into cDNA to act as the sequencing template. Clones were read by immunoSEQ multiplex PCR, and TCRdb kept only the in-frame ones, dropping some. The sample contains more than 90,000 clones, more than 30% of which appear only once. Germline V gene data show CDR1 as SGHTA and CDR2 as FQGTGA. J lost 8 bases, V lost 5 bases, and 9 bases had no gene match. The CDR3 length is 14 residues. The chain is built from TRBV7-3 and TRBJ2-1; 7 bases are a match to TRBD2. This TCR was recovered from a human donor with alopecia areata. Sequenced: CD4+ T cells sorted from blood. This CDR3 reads CASSPGGTDYEQFF. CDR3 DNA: TGTGCCAGCAGCCCGGGGGGTACTGACTATGAGCAGTTCTTC.